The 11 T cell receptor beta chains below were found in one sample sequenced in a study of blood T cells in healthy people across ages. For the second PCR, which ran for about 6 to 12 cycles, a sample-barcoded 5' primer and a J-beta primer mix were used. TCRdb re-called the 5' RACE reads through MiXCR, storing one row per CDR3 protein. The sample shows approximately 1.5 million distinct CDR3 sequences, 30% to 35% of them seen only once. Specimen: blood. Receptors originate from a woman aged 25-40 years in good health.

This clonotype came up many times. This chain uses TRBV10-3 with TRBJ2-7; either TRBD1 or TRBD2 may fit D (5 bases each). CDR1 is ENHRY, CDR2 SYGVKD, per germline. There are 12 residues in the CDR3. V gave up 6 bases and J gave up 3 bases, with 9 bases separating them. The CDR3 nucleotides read TGTGCCATCAGAGGGACGGGCTACGAGCAGTACTTC. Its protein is CAIRGTGYEQYF.

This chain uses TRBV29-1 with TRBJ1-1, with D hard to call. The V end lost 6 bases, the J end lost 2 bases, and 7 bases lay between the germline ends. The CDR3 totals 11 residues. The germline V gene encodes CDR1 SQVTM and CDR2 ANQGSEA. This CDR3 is CSVQANTEAFF. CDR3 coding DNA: TGCAGCGTCCAGGCTAACACTGAAGCTTTCTTT.

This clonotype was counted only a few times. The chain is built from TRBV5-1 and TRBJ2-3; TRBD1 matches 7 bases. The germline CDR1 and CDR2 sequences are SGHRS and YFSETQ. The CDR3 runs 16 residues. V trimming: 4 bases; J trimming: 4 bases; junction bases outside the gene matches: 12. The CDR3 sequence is CASSPIPKGASDTQYF. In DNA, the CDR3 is TGCGCCAGCAGCCCGATTCCAAAGGGGGCCTCAGATACGCAGTATTTT.

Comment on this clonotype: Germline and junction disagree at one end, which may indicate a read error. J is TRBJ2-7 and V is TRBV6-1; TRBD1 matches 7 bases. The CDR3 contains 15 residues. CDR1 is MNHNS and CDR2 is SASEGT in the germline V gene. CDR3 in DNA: TGTGCCGGCAGTGACCCGGACAGGACTTCCTACGAGCAGTACTTC. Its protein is CAGSDPDRTSYEQYF.

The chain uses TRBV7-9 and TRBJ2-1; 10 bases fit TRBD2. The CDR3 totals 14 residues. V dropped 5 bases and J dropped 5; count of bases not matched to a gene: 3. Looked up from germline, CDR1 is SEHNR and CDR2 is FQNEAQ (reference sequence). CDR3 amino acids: CASSGLAENNEQFF. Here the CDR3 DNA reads TGTGCCAGCAGCGGACTAGCGGAAAACAATGAGCAGTTCTTC.

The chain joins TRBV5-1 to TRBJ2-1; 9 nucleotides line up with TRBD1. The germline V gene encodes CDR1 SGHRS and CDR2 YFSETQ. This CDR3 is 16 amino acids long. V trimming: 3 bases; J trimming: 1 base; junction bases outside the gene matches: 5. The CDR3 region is CASSSDRGESYNEQFF. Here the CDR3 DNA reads TGCGCCAGCAGCTCCGACAGGGGGGAATCCTACAATGAGCAGTTCTTC.

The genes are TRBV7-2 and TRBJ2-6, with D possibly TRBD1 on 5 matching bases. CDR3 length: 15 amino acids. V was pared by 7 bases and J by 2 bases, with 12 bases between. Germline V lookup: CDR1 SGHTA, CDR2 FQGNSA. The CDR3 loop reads CASTLQGTGANVLTF. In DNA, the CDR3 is TGTGCCAGCACACTCCAGGGAACTGGGGCCAACGTCCTGACTTTC.

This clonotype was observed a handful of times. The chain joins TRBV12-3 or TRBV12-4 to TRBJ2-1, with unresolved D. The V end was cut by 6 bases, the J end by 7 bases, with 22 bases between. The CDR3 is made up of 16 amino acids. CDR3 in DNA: TGTGCCAGCAGCTCGAATGGGCTGGTCATGGAGAATGAGCAGTTCTTC. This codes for CASSSNGLVMENEQFF.

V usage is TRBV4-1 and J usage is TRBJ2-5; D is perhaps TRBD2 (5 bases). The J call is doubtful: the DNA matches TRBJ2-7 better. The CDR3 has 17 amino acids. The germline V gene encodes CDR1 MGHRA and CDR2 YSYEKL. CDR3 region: CASSQDPPGIANYEQYF. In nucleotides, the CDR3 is TGCGCCAGCAGCCAAGATCCCCCGGGGATAGCCAATTACGAGCAGTACTTC.

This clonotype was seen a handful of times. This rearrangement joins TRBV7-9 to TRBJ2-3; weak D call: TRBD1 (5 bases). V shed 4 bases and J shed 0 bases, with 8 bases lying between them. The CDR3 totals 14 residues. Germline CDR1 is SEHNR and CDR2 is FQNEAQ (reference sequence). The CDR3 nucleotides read TGTGCCAGCAGCTCCAGGGTCAGCACAGATACGCAGTATTTT. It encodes CASSSRVSTDTQYF.

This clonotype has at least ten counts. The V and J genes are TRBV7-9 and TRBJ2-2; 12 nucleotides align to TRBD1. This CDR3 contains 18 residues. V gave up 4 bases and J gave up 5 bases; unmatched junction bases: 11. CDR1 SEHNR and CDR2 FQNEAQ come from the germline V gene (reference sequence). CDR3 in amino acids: CASSYLARDRGPTGELFF. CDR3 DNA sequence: TGTGCCAGCAGCTATTTAGCCCGGGACAGGGGGCCGACCGGGGAGCTGTTTTTT. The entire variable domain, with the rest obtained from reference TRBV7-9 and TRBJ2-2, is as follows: DTGVSQNPRHKITKRGQNVTFRCDPISEHNRLYWYRQTLGQGPEFLTYFQNEAQLEKSRLLSDRFSAERPKGSFSTLEIQRTEQGDSAMYLCASSYLARDRGPTGELFFGEGSRLTVL.